The clone carrying this T cell receptor beta chain was seen just once. Its target is unknown. Sequenced by immunoSEQ multiplex PCR; TCRdb stores in-frame clones only, minus some. The sample consists of approximately 73,000 clones, around 77% of them appearing once. This entry belongs to a study of T cell repertoires and HLA-DP antigens. Whole-study context: Average DNA input: 218.4 ng for CD137+CD4+ sorts, 950 to 1,500 ng pre-culture.

This CDR3 contains 16 residues. V was pared by 5 bases and J by 2 bases, with 5 bases of the junction left unmatched. Germline V gene sequence: CDR1 MNHEY, CDR2 SMNVEV (reference sequence). The sequence was obtained from a man aged 55-75 years in good health and CMV-seronegative. The material sequenced was CD4+ T cells from PBMCs. The genes are TRBV27 and TRBJ2-3, with 12 bases matching TRBD2. The CDR3 is CASSPRLAGVTDTQYF. CDR3 sequence (DNA): TGTGCCAGCAGTCCAAGACTAGCGGGGGTCACAGATACGCAGTATTTT.